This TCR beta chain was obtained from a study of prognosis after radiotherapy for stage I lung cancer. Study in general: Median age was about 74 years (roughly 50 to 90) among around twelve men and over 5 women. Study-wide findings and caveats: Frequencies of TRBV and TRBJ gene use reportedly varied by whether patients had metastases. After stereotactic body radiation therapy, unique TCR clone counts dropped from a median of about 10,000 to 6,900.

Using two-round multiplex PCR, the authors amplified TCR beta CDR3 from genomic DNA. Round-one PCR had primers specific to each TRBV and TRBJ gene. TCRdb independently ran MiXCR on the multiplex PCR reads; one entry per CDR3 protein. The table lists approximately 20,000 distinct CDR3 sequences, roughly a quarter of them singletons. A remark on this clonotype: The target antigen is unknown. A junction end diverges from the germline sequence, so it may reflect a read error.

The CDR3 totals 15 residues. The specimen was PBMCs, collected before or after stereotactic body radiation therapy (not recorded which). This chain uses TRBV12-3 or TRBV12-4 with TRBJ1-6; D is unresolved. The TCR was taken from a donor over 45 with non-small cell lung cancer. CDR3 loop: CASSTQAANNSPLHF. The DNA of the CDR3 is TGCGCCAGCAGCACCCAGGCGGCGAATAATTCACCCCTCCACTTT.